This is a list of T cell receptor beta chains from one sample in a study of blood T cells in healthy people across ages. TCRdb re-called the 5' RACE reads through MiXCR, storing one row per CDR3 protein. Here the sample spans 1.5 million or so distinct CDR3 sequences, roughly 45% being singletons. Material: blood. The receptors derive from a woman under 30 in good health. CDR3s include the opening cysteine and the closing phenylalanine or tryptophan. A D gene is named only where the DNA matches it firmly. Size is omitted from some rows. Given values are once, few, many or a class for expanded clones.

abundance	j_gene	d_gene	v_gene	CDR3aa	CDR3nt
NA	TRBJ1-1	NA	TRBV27	CASRPGPGNEAFF	TGTGCCAGCAGGCCCGGGCCAGGAAATGAAGCTTTCTTT
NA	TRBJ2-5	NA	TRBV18	CASSPALQETQYF	TGTGCCAGCTCACCGGCCTTACAAGAGACCCAGTACTTC
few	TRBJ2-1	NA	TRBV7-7	CASSLEGGASYNEQFF	TGTGCTAGCAGCTTAGAGGGGGGGGCCTCCTACAATGAGCAGTTCTTC
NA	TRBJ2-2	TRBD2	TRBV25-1	CASSARPGLGNTGELFF	TGTGCCAGCAGCGCTAGACCGGGACTAGGAAACACCGGGGAGCTGTTTTTT
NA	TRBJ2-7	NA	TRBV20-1	CSARSAGIETQYF	TGCAGTGCTAGGTCGGCAGGGATAGAGACGCAGTACTTC
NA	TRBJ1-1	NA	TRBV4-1	CASSPPRGKAFF	TGCGCCAGCAGCCCTCCCCGGGGGAAAGCTTTCTTT
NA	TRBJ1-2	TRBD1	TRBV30	CAWTTGVTYGYTF	TGTGCCTGGACAACAGGGGTAACCTATGGCTACACCTTC
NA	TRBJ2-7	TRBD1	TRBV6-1	CASSEARGISYEQYF	TGTGCCAGCAGTGAGGCCAGGGGGATATCCTACGAGCAGTACTTC
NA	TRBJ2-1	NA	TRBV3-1	CASSQGVGSYNEQFF	TGTGCCAGCAGCCAAGGGGTGGGCAGCTACAATGAGCAGTTCTTC
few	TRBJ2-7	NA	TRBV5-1	CASSSRQVVDEQYF	TGCGCCAGCAGCTCAAGACAGGTGGTCGACGAGCAGTACTTC
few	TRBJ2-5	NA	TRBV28	CASSFGWIETQYF	TGTGCCAGCAGTTTCGGTTGGATAGAGACCCAGTACTTC
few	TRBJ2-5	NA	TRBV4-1	CASSQEIQETQYF	TGCGCCAGCAGCCAAGAAATACAAGAGACCCAGTACTTC
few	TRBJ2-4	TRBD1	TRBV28	CASSRTGGNIQYF	TGTGCCAGCAGTCGGACAGGGGGCAACATTCAGTACTTC